This TCR beta chain was obtained from a study of cytomegalovirus exposure and HLA in healthy donors. Study-level findings and limits: Under in vitro conditions, a few CMV-associated chains were confirmed as specific for CMV antigens. Analyzed later, association rates of TCRs varied across HLA loci, with DRB1 most and HLA-C fewest.

A remark on this clone: The antigen remains undetermined.

The CDR3 is made up of 15 amino acids. Germline lookup yields CDR1 SGHAT and CDR2 FQDESV (reference sequence). Primers: 60 Vbeta forward and 13 Jbeta reverse. This table comes from immunoSEQ multiplex PCR, and its TCRdb copy is limited to in-frame clones, with some not included. This table holds about 200,000 clones, roughly 83% found once. The chain combines TRBV11-1 with TRBJ2-5; 7 nucleotides line up with TRBD2. The J call is in doubt because the DNA end fits TRBJ2-7 better. This receptor was obtained from a male donor in good health and CMV-seropositive. The specimen was PBMCs. The CDR3 DNA follows: TGTGCCAGCAGCTTAGCCGGACTAGAAACCTACGAGCAGTACTTC. Residues: CASSLAGLETYEQYF.